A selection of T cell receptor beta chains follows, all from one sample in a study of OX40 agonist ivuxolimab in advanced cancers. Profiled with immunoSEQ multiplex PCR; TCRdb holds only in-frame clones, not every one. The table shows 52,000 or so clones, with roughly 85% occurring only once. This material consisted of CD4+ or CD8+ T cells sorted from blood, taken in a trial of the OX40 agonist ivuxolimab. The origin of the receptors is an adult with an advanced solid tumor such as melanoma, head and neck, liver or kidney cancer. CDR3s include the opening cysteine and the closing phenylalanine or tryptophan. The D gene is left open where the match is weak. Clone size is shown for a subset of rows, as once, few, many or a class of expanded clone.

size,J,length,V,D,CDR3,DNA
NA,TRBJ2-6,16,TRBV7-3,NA,CASSLPGVSGANVLTF,TGTGCCAGCAGCTTACCAGGGGTTTCTGGGGCCAACGTCCTGACTTTC
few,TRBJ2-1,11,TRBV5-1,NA,CASSSHNEQFF,TGCGCCAGCAGCTCACACAATGAGCAGTTCTTC
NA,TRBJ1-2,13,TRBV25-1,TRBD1,CASSGTGKRGYTF,TGTGCCAGCAGTGGGACAGGGAAACGTGGCTACACCTTC
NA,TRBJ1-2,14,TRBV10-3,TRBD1,CAISDSGTGYGYTF,TGTGCCATCAGTGATTCCGGGACAGGGTATGGCTACACCTTC
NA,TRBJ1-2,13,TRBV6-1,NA,CASSYGEVYGYTF,TGTGCCAGCAGTTATGGAGAGGTTTATGGCTACACCTTC
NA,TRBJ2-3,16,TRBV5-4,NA,CASSHAGYIDTDTQYF,TGTGCCAGCAGCCACGCAGGCTACATTGACACAGATACGCAGTATTTT
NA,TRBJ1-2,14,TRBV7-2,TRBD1,CASSFGQDVYGYTF,TGTGCCAGCAGCTTTGGACAGGACGTCTATGGCTACACCTTC
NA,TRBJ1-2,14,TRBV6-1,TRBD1,CASRGTGGSYGYTF,TGTGCCAGCAGGGGGACAGGGGGGAGCTATGGCTACACCTTC
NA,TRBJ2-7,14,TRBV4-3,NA,CASSQDLGYYEQYF,TGCGCCAGCAGCCAAGATCTTGGCTACTACGAGCAGTACTTC
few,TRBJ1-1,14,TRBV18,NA,CASSPSTGNTEAFF,TGTGCCAGCTCACCATCGACAGGGAACACTGAAGCTTTCTTT
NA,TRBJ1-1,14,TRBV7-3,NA,CASSLVGADTEAFF,TGTGCCAGCAGTTTAGTGGGGGCTGACACTGAAGCTTTCTTT
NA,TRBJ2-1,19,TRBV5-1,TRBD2,CASSLGNSGLAGVNNEQFF,TGCGCCAGCAGCTTGGGTAACTCGGGACTAGCGGGGGTTAACAATGAGCAGTTCTTC
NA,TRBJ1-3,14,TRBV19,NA,CATTVRETGNTIYF,TGTGCCACCACAGTTAGAGAGACTGGAAACACCATATATTTT
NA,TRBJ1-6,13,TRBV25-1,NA,CASKWDGNSPLHF,TGTGCCAGCAAGTGGGACGGGAATTCACCCCTCCACTTT
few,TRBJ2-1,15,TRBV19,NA,CASSRDSTTYNEQFF,TGTGCCAGTAGTAGGGACTCAACTACCTACAATGAGCAGTTCTTC
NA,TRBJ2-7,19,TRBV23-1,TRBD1,CASSQGVDRGRWSVGEQYF,TGCGCCAGCAGTCAAGGTGTGGACAGGGGGCGCTGGTCGGTGGGCGAGCAGTACTTC
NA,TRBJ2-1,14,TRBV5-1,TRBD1,CASSLGQGANEQFF,TGCGCCAGCAGCTTGGGACAGGGGGCAAATGAGCAGTTCTTC
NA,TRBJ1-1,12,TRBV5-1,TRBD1,CASSAETGRAFF,TGCGCCAGCAGCGCGGAGACAGGGCGCGCTTTCTTT
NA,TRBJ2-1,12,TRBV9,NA,CASSVGSGEQFF,TGTGCCAGCAGCGTAGGTTCCGGTGAGCAGTTCTTC
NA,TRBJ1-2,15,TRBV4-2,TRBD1,CASSEGQGSPYGYTF,TGTGCCAGCAGCGAAGGACAGGGGTCCCCCTATGGCTACACCTTC
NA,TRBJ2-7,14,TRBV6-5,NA,CTSSYSIIGYEQYF,TGTACCAGCAGTTACTCGATAATAGGATACGAGCAGTACTTC
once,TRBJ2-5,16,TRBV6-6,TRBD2,CASSYDASGDGETQYF,TGTGCCAGCAGTTACGACGCTAGCGGGGATGGGGAGACCCAGTACTTC
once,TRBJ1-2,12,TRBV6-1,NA,CASSAEGWGYTF,TGTGCCAGCAGTGCGGAGGGTTGGGGCTACACCTTC
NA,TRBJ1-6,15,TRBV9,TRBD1,CASSPRTGANSPLHF,TGTGCCAGCAGCCCCCGGACAGGGGCTAATTCACCCCTCCACTTT
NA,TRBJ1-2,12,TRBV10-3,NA,CAISVGVAGYTF,TGTGCCATCAGTGTGGGGGTCGCTGGCTACACCTTC
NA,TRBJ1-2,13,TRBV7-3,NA,CASSLTEAGGYTF,TGTGCCAGCAGCTTAACAGAGGCGGGTGGCTACACCTTC
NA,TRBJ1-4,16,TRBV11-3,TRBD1,CASSPDRGSGNEKLFF,TGTGCCAGCAGCCCCGACAGGGGGTCCGGTAATGAAAAACTGTTTTTT
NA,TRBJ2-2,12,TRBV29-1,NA,CGGGGVTGELFF,TGCGGAGGAGGGGGCGTCACCGGGGAGCTGTTTTTT
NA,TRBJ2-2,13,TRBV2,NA,CASTVTTSGELFF,TGTGCCAGCACCGTAACTACCTCCGGGGAGCTGTTTTTT
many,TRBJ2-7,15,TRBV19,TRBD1,CASSSRDRGINEQYF,TGTGCCAGTAGTTCGAGGGACAGGGGGATCAACGAGCAGTACTTC
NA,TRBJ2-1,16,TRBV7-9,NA,CASSPVGGSSYNEQFF,TGTGCCAGCAGCCCCGTTGGGGGTAGCTCCTACAATGAGCAGTTCTTC
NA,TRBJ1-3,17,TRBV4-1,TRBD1,CASSLAENQGAGNTIYF,TGCGCCAGCAGCCTCGCTGAAAATCAGGGGGCTGGAAACACCATATATTTT
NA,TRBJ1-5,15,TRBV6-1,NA,CASSPDGGGAQPQHF,TGTGCCAGCAGTCCTGACGGCGGTGGGGCCCAGCCCCAGCATTTT
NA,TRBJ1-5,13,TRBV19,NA,CASSGTRDQPQHF,TGTGCCAGTAGTGGGACGAGGGATCAGCCCCAGCATTTT
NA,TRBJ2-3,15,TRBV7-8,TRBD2,CASSLGRAGADTQYF,TGTGCCAGCAGCCTCGGGAGGGCAGGGGCAGATACGCAGTATTTT
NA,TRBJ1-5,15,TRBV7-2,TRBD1,CASSPWTGGDQPQHF,TGTGCCAGCAGCCCATGGACAGGGGGCGATCAGCCCCAGCATTTT
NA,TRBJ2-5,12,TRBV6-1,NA,CASYGTKETQYF,TGTGCCAGCTACGGGACAAAAGAGACCCAGTACTTC
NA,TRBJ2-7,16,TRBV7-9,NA,CASSLRIRPSSYEQYF,TGTGCCAGCAGCTTGAGGATCAGGCCGAGCTCCTACGAGCAGTACTTC
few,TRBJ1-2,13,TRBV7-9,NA,CASSLGGIDGYTF,TGTGCCAGCAGCTTAGGGGGGATTGATGGCTACACCTTC
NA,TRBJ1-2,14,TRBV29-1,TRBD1,CSVEETGGVSGYTF,TGCAGCGTTGAAGAAACAGGGGGCGTTTCCGGCTACACCTTC
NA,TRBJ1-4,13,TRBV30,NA,CAWSRVTNEKLFF,TGTGCCTGGAGCAGGGTTACTAATGAAAAACTGTTTTTT
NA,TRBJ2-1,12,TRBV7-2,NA,CASRGENNEQFF,TGTGCCAGCAGGGGGGAAAACAATGAGCAGTTCTTC
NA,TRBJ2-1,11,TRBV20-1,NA,CSTIQGDEQFF,TGCAGTACCATTCAGGGCGATGAGCAGTTCTTC
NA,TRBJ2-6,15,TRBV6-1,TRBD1,CASRHRGSGANVLTF,TGTGCCAGCAGGCACAGGGGCTCTGGGGCCAACGTCCTGACTTTC
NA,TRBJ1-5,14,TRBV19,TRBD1,CASSTTGGNQPQHF,TGTGCCAGTAGTACGACAGGGGGCAATCAGCCCCAGCATTTT
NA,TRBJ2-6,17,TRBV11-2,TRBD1,CASSPGQGVRMDNVLTF,TGTGCCAGCAGCCCGGGACAGGGGGTTAGGATGGACAACGTCCTGACTTTC
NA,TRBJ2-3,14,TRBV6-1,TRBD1,CASRRQGFTDTQYF,TGTGCCAGCAGGAGACAGGGGTTCACAGATACGCAGTATTTT
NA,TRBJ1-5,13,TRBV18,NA,CASVSTGNQPQHF,TGTGCCAGCGTCTCGACGGGCAATCAGCCCCAGCATTTT
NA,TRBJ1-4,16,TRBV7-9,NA,CASSLEALSGSEKLFF,TGTGCCAGCAGCTTAGAGGCACTCTCGGGGAGTGAAAAACTGTTTTTT
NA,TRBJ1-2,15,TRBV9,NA,CASSGGPRTDHGYTF,TGTGCCAGCAGCGGGGGCCCCAGGACAGACCATGGCTACACCTTC
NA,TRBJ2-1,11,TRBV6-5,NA,CASHGGREQFF,TGTGCCAGCCATGGGGGGAGGGAGCAGTTCTTC
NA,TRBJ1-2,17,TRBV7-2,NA,CASRLGGWGGLAYGYTF,TGTGCCAGCAGACTCGGCGGTTGGGGCGGGCTAGCCTATGGCTACACCTTC
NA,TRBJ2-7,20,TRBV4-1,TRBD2,CASSQPSGLAGGTFSYEQYF,TGCGCCAGCAGCCAGCCCTCGGGACTAGCGGGGGGGACATTCTCCTACGAGCAGTACTTC
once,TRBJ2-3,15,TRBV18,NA,CASSPPYPNTDTQYF,TGTGCCAGCTCACCCCCGTATCCTAACACAGATACGCAGTATTTT
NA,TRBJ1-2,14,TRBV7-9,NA,CASSSSGYFYGYTF,TGTGCCAGCAGCTCATCAGGGTATTTCTATGGCTACACCTTC